Given below is one T cell receptor (beta chain) in context. The data derive from a study of blood T cell repertoires in COVID-19. The repertoire was sequenced with immunoSEQ multiplex PCR; TCRdb's copy has only in-frame clones and lacks some. The repertoire holds roughly 260,000 clones, with 82% as singletons. With V trimmed by 4 bases and J by 4 bases, 10 bases remained unmatched. Germline CDR1 SGHRS, CDR2 YFSETQ. The CDR3 length is 18 residues. What was sequenced was peripheral blood. The receptor was derived from a woman younger than 30 with acute or convalescent COVID-19. The V gene is TRBV5-1, the J gene TRBJ2-3, with 15 bases fitting TRBD2. CDR3 sequence reads: CASSRGLAGGTRPDTQYF. CDR3 nucleotide sequence: TGCGCCAGCAGCCGGGGACTAGCGGGAGGAACGAGGCCAGATACGCAGTATTTT.